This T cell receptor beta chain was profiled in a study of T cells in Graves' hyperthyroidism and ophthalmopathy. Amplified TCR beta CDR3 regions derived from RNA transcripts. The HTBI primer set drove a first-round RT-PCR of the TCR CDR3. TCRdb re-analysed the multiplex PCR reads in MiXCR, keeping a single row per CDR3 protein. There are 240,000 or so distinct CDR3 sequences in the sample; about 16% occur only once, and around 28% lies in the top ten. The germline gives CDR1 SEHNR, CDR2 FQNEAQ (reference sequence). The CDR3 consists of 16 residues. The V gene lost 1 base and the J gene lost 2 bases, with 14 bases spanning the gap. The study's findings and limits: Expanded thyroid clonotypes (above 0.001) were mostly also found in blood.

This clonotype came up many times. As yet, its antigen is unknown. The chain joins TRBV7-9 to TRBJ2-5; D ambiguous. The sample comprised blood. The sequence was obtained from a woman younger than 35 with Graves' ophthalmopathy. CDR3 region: CASSLVISAAQETQYF. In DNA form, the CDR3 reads TGTGCCAGCAGCTTAGTTATTTCGGCGGCTCAAGAGACCCAGTACTTC.